The rows below give T cell receptor beta chains drawn from one sample of a study of cytomegalovirus exposure and HLA in healthy donors. Repertoires were generated with immunoSEQ multiplex PCR, while TCRdb's copy carries only in-frame clones and drops some. This repertoire shows about 220,000 clones, approximately 82% found once; its top ten account for under 0.8%. Sequences were obtained from PBMCs. The receptors were sampled from a man aged 18 to 29 in good health and CMV-seronegative. Both conserved end residues are trimmed from each CDR3. Each record gives: V gene, J gene, CDR3 length, CDR3 protein.

>TRBV6-1|TRBJ2-5|19
ASRELQGEAINPTWQETQY
>TRBV4-1|TRBJ2-1|11
ASSQDGVDEQF
>TRBV19|TRBJ2-1|13
ASSNRPSGSNEQF
>TRBV7-6|TRBJ2-1|13
ASSLATTPNNEQF
>TRBV4-1|TRBJ2-5|14
ASSQVPGLAGETQY
>TRBV15|TRBJ1-2|12
ATSWSNGGSGYT
>TRBV7-9|TRBJ1-4|13
ASSRGWQVDEKLF
>TRBV5-1|TRBJ1-1|17
ASSLLVEGALGENTEAF
>TRBV30|TRBJ1-5|16
AWSPRMGLKRFRQPQH
>TRBV11-1|TRBJ1-1|11
ASSLGQNTEAF
>TRBV5-1|TRBJ2-7|14
ASSRPSSGDPYEQY
>TRBV27|TRBJ2-2|12
ASSRSGGAGELF
>TRBV2|TRBJ2-7|13
ASSSRLAGEYEQY
>TRBV6-5|TRBJ1-2|12
ASSYSTGNYGYT
>TRBV9|TRBJ2-2|13
ASSVGTSGKGELF
>TRBV27|TRBJ2-5|15
ASSFPAGAGVLETQY
>TRBV28|TRBJ2-7|14
ASSPPPGQGAAEQY
>TRBV28|TRBJ2-3|12
ASSPTGVQDTQY
>TRBV4-1|TRBJ1-3|13
ASSHGTITGNTIY
>TRBV30|TRBJ1-4|11
AWNRGLNEKLF
>TRBV5-6|TRBJ2-7|15
ASSLDRVGLGVLEQY
>TRBV28|TRBJ1-1|12
ASSLWPRGTEAF
>TRBV7-2|TRBJ1-4|14
ASSFGTGGYTEKLF
>TRBV6-1|TRBJ2-7|18
ASSGHGTGGLLHTKYEQY
>TRBV5-8|TRBJ1-1|11
ASTRRGRVEAF
>TRBV7-9|TRBJ1-3|13
ASSLMGQGADTIY
>TRBV7-7|TRBJ2-5|14
ASSFAGVAGIETQY
>TRBV29-1|TRBJ1-1|11
SGLTAMNTEAF
>TRBV5-4|TRBJ2-1|13
ASWDWTSGGNEQF
>TRBV9|TRBJ1-1|13
ASSPRTGENTEAF
>TRBV6-5|TRBJ2-7|13
ASSSLGTGAYEQY
>TRBV2|TRBJ1-2|12
ASSEVRGLQGYT
>TRBV7-2|TRBJ2-7|12
ASSSQPISYEQY
>TRBV19|TRBJ2-5|11
ASTGGARETQY
>TRBV6-1|TRBJ2-7|13
ASRYSTSGSSEQY